The clone carrying this T cell receptor beta chain has just one count. CDR1 and CDR2 from the germline V gene are ENHRY and SYGVKD. The CDR3 is 15 residues long. V shed 4 bases, J shed 5 bases, and the junction held 9 bases outside the gene matches. The table came from immunoSEQ multiplex PCR; TCRdb's copy has only in-frame clones and leaves some out. The data contain about 74,000 clones, 90% of them singletons. This sample was taken from a study of blood T cell repertoires in COVID-19. Sequenced sample: peripheral blood. The clonotype was recovered from a man aged 50 or older with acute or convalescent COVID-19. V gene TRBV10-3 combines with J gene TRBJ2-5, with 8 positions matching TRBD2. In nucleotides, the CDR3 is TGTGCCATCAGTGCGGAACGGGGGGGCTGGGAGACCCAGTACTTC. This translates into CAISAERGGWETQYF.